This entry describes one TCR beta chain. These data are taken from a study of blood T cell repertoires in COVID-19. The overall study: Acute-phase and convalescent COVID-19 samples originated in the United States, Italy and Spain. T cells, B-cell-depleted T cells, or PBMCs supplied cDNA or gDNA.

The authors' processing: Reference gene primer amplification gave nucleated cell count estimates. Repertoires were generated with immunoSEQ multiplex PCR, while TCRdb's copy carries only in-frame clones and drops some. D and trimming were read from the DNA, whereas the V and J calls and clone size are those reported in that table. The table records a few hundred thousand clones, approximately 86% of them present only once. The germline V gene has CDR1 SGHTS and CDR2 YDEGEE. With 7 bases removed from V and 4 bases from J, the gap between germline ends came to 14 bases. This CDR3 has 13 amino acids. Specimen: peripheral blood. The genes are TRBV5-8 and TRBJ2-5; D gene uncertain. The sequence derives from a woman between 65 and 79 years old with active or convalescent COVID-19. CDR3 amino acids: CASQYGRGETQYF. CDR3 DNA sequence: TGTGCCAGCCAATACGGCCGAGGAGAGACCCAGTACTTC.